This TCR beta chain was observed in a study of OX40 agonist ivuxolimab in advanced cancers. Overall study: Ivuxolimab is a fully human IgG2 antibody that activates OX40 (CD134). Study-level findings and limits: CD8+ T cells showed, on average, more clonal expansion than CD4+ cells.

On this clone itself: The target antigen is unknown.

The method was immunoSEQ multiplex PCR; TCRdb's version includes in-frame clones alone and lacks a portion of them. The data hold roughly 92,000 clones, with 92% observed a single time. Trimming cost V 4 bases and J 3 bases, with 10 bases left between them. Germline loops: CDR1 SGHTA, CDR2 FQGNSA. The CDR3 covers 13 residues. This TCR was sampled from an adult with an advanced solid tumor such as melanoma, head and neck, liver or kidney cancer. The rearrangement links TRBV7-2 to TRBJ2-7; D might be TRBD2 (6 bases). This specimen consisted of CD4+ or CD8+ T cells sorted from blood, obtained in a trial of the OX40 agonist ivuxolimab. The CDR3 region is CASSSARGYEQYF. DNA of the CDR3: TGTGCCAGCAGCTCCGCGCGGGGCTACGAGCAGTACTTC.